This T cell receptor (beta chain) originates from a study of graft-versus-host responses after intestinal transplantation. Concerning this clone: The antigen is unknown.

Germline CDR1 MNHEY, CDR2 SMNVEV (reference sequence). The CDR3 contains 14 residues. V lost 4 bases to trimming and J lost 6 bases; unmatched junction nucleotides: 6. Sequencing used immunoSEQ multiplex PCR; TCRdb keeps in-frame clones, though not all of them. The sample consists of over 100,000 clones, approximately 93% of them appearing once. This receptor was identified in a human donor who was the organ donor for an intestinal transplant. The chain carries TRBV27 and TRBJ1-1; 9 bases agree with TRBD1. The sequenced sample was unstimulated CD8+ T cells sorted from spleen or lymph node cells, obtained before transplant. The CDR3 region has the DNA TGTGCCAGCAGTTCCGGGACAGGGCCCGCTGAAGCTTTCTTT. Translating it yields CASSSGTGPAEAFF.